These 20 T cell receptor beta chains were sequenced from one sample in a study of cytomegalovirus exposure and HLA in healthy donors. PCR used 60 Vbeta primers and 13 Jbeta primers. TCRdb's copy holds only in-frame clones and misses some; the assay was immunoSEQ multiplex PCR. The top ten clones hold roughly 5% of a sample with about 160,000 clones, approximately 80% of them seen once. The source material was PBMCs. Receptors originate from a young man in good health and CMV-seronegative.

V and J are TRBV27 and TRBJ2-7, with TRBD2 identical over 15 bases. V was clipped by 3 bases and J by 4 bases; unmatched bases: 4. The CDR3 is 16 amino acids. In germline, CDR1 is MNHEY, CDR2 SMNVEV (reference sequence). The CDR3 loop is CASSFLGLAGGYEQYF. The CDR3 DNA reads TGTGCCAGCAGTTTCCTCGGACTAGCGGGAGGGTACGAGCAGTACTTC.

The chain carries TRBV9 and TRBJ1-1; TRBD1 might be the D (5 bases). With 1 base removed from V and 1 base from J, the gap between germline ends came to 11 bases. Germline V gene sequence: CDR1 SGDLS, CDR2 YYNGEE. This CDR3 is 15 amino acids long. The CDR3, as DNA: TGTGCCAGCAGCGTACATGGGGCCCAGAACACTGAAGCTTTCTTT. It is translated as CASSVHGAQNTEAFF.

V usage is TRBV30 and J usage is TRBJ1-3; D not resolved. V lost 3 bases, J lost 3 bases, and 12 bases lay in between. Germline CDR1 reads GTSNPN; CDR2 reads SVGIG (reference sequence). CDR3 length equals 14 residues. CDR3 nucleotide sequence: TGTGCCTGGAGGACCGGACTGGGTGGAAACACCATATATTTT. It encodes CAWRTGLGGNTIYF.

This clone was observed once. The CDR3 nucleotides read TGTGCCAGCAGTGGGACAGCCGGGGGCTATGGCTACACCTTC. Protein product: CASSGTAGGYGYTF. The V call is TRBV28, the J call TRBJ1-2; 7 bases are shared with TRBD1. CDR3 length: 14 residues. The V gene's germline CDR1 is MDHEN and CDR2 SYDVKM. The ends lost 5 bases at V and 4 bases at J; junction bases unmatched: 7.

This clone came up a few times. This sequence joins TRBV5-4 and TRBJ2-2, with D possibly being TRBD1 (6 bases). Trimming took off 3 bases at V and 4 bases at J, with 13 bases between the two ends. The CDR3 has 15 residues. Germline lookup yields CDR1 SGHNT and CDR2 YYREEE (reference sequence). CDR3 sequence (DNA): TGTGCCAGCAGCTCACACAGGGTTGCCACCGGGGAGCTGTTTTTT. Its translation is CASSSHRVATGELFF.

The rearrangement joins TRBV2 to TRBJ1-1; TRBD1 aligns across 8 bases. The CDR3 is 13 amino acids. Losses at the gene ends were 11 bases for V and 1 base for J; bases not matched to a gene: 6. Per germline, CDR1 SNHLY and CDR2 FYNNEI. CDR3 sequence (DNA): TGTGCCTTACAACAGGGGGGGAACACTGAAGCTTTCTTT. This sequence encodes CALQQGGNTEAFF.

CDR3 DNA: TGTGCCAGCAGCCTTAGAGGGGGGGACTACAATGAGCAGTTCTTC. This encodes CASSLRGGDYNEQFF. This chain uses TRBV5-5 with TRBJ2-1; a weak D match, TRBD2 (7 bases). CDR1 is SGHKS and CDR2 is YYEKEE in the germline V gene (reference sequence). The V gene lost 4 bases and the J gene lost 3 bases, with 14 bases spanning the gap. The CDR3 is made up of 15 amino acids.

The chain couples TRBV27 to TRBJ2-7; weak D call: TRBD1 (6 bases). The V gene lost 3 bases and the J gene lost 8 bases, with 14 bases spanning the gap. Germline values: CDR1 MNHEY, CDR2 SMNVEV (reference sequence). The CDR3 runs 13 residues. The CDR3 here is CASSFGQPLQQYF. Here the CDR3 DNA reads TGTGCCAGCAGTTTCGGACAGCCGCTTCAGCAGTACTTC.

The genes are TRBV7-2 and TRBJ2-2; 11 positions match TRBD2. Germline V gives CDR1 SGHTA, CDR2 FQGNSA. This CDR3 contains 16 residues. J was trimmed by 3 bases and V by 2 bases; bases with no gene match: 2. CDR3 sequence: CASSLPSGGHTGELFF. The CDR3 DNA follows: TGTGCCAGCAGCTTACCTAGCGGGGGGCACACCGGGGAGCTGTTTTTT.

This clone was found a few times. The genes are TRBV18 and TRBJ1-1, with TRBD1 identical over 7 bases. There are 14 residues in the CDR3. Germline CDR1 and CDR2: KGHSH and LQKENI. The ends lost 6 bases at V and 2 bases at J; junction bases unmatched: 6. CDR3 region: CASSPPGGNTEAFF. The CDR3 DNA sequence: TGTGCCAGCTCTCCTCCAGGGGGTAACACTGAAGCTTTCTTT.

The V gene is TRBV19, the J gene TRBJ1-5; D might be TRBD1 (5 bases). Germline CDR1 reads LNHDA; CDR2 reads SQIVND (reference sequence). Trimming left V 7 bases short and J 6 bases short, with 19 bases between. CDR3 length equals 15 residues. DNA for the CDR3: TGTGCCAGTACGATGCAGGGAATTGAAGGTCAGCCCCAGCATTTT. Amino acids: CASTMQGIEGQPQHF. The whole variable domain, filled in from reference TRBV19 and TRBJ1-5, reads DGGITQSPKYLFRKEGQNVTLSCEQNLNHDAMYWYRQDPGQGLRLIYYSQIVNDFQKGDIAEGYSVSREKKESFPLTVTSAQKNPTAFYLCASTMQGIEGQPQHFGDGTRLSIL.

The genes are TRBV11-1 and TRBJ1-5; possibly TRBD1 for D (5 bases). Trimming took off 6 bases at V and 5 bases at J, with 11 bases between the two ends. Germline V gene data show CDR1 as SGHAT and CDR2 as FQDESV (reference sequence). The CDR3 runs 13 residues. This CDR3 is CASSSTGDQPQHF. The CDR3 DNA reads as TGTGCCAGCAGTTCTACAGGCGATCAGCCCCAGCATTTT.

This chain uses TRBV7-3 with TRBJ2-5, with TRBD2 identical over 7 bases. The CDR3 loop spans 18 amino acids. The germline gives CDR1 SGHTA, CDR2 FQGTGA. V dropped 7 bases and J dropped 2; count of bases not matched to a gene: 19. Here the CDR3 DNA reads TGTGCCAGCACCCTTTCCCGACTAGCTCTGGGCTTTCAAGAGACCCAGTACTTC. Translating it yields CASTLSRLALGFQETQYF.

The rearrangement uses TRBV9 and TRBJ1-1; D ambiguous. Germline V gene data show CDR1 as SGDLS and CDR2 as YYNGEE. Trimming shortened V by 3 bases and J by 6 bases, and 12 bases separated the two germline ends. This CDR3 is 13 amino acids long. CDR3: CASSASGRAEAFF. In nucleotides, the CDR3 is TGTGCCAGCAGCGCCTCGGGGAGGGCTGAAGCTTTCTTT.

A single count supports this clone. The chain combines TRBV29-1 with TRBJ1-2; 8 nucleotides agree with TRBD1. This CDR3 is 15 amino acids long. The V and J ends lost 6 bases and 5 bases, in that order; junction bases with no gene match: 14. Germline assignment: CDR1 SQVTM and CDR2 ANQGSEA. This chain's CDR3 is CSVADRVSSRYGYTF. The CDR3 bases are TGCAGCGTCGCGGACAGGGTATCGTCGAGGTATGGCTACACCTTC.

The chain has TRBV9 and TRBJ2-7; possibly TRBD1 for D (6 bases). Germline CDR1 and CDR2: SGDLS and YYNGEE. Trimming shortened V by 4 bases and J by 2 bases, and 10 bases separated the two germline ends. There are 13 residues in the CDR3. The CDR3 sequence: CASSRDMAYEQYF. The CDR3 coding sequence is TGTGCCAGCAGCCGGGACATGGCCTACGAGCAGTACTTC.

The CDR3 nucleotides are TGCAGCGTTCCGGCAGGCCAAGAGACCCAGTACTTC. As protein: CSVPAGQETQYF. The chain links TRBV29-1 to TRBJ2-5; D remains unclear. The CDR3 covers 12 residues. Germline CDR1 and CDR2: SQVTM and ANQGSEA. Trimming took off 5 bases at V and 1 base at J, with 8 bases between the two ends.

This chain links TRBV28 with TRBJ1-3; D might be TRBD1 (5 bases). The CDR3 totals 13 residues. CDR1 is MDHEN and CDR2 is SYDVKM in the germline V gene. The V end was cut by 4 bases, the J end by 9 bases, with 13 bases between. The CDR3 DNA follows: TGTGCCAGCAGTTGGGGGGGGTCAGGCACCATATATTTT. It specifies CASSWGGSGTIYF.

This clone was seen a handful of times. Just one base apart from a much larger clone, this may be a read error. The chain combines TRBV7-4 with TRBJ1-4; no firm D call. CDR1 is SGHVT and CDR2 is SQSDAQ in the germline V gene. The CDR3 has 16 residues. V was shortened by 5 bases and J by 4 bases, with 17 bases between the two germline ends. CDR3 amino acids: CASSPILEAVNEKLFF. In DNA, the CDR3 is TGTGCCAGCAGCCCCATTTTAGAGGCCGTTAATGAAAAACTGTTTTTT.

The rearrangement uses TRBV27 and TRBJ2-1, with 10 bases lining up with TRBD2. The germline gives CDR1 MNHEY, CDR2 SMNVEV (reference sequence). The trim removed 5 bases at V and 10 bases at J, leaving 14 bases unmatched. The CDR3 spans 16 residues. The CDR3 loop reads CASSPALAGSGGEQFF. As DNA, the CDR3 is TGTGCCAGCAGTCCAGCACTAGCGGGGTCGGGTGGCGAGCAGTTCTTC.